The TCR beta chain described here comes from a study of beta chain features in type 1 diabetes. At the level of the study: All samples combined gave 95 million to 130 million sorted cells for examination. General observations from the study: Type 1 diabetes patients had TCRB CDR3s that were shorter (moderately but significantly so) in all four CD4+ subsets. It was possible that PCR favored shorter templates, equally so in patients and controls.

To note about this clone: The antigen remains undetermined.

The isolated RNA, all of it, was reverse transcribed, so expressed TCRB transcripts were what got sequenced. Approximately 3.5 million reads per sample were averaged for naive, central memory and regulatory samples. Produced via immunoSEQ multiplex PCR; TCRdb's table is partial and in-frame only. The repertoire holds 310,000 or so clones, with around 9.7% as singletons. Researchers reported sorting CD4+ naive, central memory, regulatory and stem cell-like memory cells via CD45RO/CCR7/CD25/CD127/CD95/CD27. Trimming took 0 bases from V and 6 from J, leaving 10 bases between them. Germline V gives CDR1 SGHRS, CDR2 YFSETQ. CDR3 length: 15 residues.

This sequence joins TRBV5-1 and TRBJ2-6, with D tentatively TRBD2 (5 bases). The sequenced sample was central memory CD4+ T cells from blood. The sequence was collected from a man aged 30 to 45 with type 1 diabetes. CDR3: CASSLAWTEANVLTF. The CDR3 DNA follows: TGCGCCAGCAGCTTGGCCTGGACTGAGGCCAACGTCCTGACTTTC.